Listed below are T cell receptor beta chains from one sample, sequenced in a study of pediatric ulcerative colitis. Profiled with immunoSEQ multiplex PCR; TCRdb holds only in-frame clones, not every one. This sample has around 40,000 clones, with about 75% found just once. Sequences were obtained from gut tissue. The receptors originated from a boy younger than 18 with severe ulcerative colitis. Both conserved end residues are part of each CDR3. D genes are given only for firm matches. For some rows the clone size is stated as once, few or many, or as a class when expanded; others skip it.

v_call	j_call	d_call	clone_size	cdr3_nt	cdr3_aa
TRBV6-5	TRBJ1-1	-	-	TGTGCCAGCAGTTACCAGGGTACCACTGAAGCTTTCTTT	CASSYQGTTEAFF
TRBV4-2	TRBJ2-1	-	-	TGTGCCAGCAGCCAAGAAGGCCCTTCCGGGGGTGACGAGCAGTTCTTC	CASSQEGPSGGDEQFF
TRBV5-6	TRBJ1-1	TRBD1	-	TGTGCCAGCAGCTGGCAGGGGGGGGCAGAGGAGTGGGCTTTCTTT	CASSWQGGAEEWAFF
TRBV18	TRBJ2-7	-	-	TGTGCCAGCTCACCACCGTTGTGGACAGAGGGCTCCTACGAGCAGTACTTC	CASSPPLWTEGSYEQYF
TRBV25-1	TRBJ1-5	-	-	TGTGCCAGCGGAGGGAGCCTTATTCAGCCCCAGCATTTT	CASGGSLIQPQHF
TRBV29-1	TRBJ1-2	TRBD1	-	TGCAGCGTTGAAAGACAGGGAAACTATGGCTACACCTTC	CSVERQGNYGYTF
TRBV19	TRBJ2-2	TRBD1	-	TGTGCCTCATGCCGGATAGGACAGGGGGCGGCCGGGGAGCTGTTTTTT	CASCRIGQGAAGELFF
TRBV6-1	TRBJ2-7	-	-	TGTGCCAGCAGTGAAGCGCCAGGGCAGGAGTACGAGCAGTACTTC	CASSEAPGQEYEQYF
TRBV6-1	TRBJ1-2	-	-	TGTGCCAGCAGTGAATTATTCCAGTTCTATGGCTACACCTTC	CASSELFQFYGYTF
TRBV6-1	TRBJ1-3	TRBD1	-	TGTGCCAGCAGCGAGGACAGGGATTCTGGAAACACCATATATTTT	CASSEDRDSGNTIYF
TRBV30	TRBJ1-1	TRBD1	few	TGTGCCTGGAGGCTCGGACAGGCGTGGGATGGAGCTTTCTTT	CAWRLGQAWDGAFF
TRBV7-9	TRBJ2-7	-	once	TGTGCCAGCAGCCCGTCCCGGCCAACAGGACGTGACGAGCAGTACTTC	CASSPSRPTGRDEQYF
TRBV2	TRBJ1-4	-	-	TGTGCCAGCAGTGGTGGGCGCACTAATGAAAAACTGTTTTTT	CASSGGRTNEKLFF
TRBV5-4	TRBJ2-2	-	-	TGTGCCAGCAGGGCGTCAGGGCCCGGAATCTCCGGGGAGCTGTTTTTT	CASRASGPGISGELFF
TRBV5-4	TRBJ1-1	-	few	TGTGCCAGCAGCTTTGGGGCAGGTCCAACTGAAGCTTTCTTT	CASSFGAGPTEAFF
TRBV5-4	TRBJ1-2	TRBD1	-	TGTGCCAGCAGCTTGGCAGGGGGCGGCTATGGCTACACCTTC	CASSLAGGGYGYTF
TRBV28	TRBJ2-7	-	-	TGTGCCAGCAGTTTAATCTATTACGAGCAGTACTTC	CASSLIYYEQYF
TRBV9	TRBJ1-3	TRBD1	once	TGTGCCAGCAGCCCCCATTTGGACAGGGCGGATGGAAACACCATATATTTT	CASSPHLDRADGNTIYF
TRBV7-8	TRBJ2-3	-	-	TGTGCCAGCAGCCTGACTAGTTTCTCCACAGATACGCAGTATTTT	CASSLTSFSTDTQYF
TRBV2	TRBJ2-7	-	-	TGTGCCAGCAGTGATCGACGTTTCTCCTACGAGCAGTACTTC	CASSDRRFSYEQYF
TRBV6-1	TRBJ2-3	TRBD2	-	TGTGCCAGCAGTGCGACCGGGACTAGTGTCGTCGATACGCAGTATTTT	CASSATGTSVVDTQYF
TRBV7-9	TRBJ2-3	-	few	TGTGCCACGACCCAGGGTGCAGATACGCAGTATTTT	CATTQGADTQYF
TRBV28	TRBJ1-1	-	-	TGTGCCAGCAGTCCCCTGTCACACACTGAAGCTTTCTTT	CASSPLSHTEAFF
TRBV6-1	TRBJ2-1	TRBD1	few	TGTGCCAGCAGTGGACAGGGGATGAACAATGAGCAGTTCTTC	CASSGQGMNNEQFF
TRBV9	TRBJ1-1	-	few	TGTGCCAGCAGCGTATGGGACATCCCAGCGAACACTGAAGCTTTCTTT	CASSVWDIPANTEAFF
TRBV27	TRBJ2-7	-	-	TGTGCCAGCAGTCGAGGTATCTATGGGGAGCAGTACTTC	CASSRGIYGEQYF
TRBV5-1	TRBJ1-1	-	-	TGCGCCAGCAGCGGTATCGGGACGGCGAACACTGAAGCTTTCTTT	CASSGIGTANTEAFF
TRBV7-8	TRBJ2-7	TRBD1	-	TGTGCCAGCAGCCAAACCAGGGGGCTAGCCTACGAGCAGTACTTC	CASSQTRGLAYEQYF
TRBV5-1	TRBJ2-1	-	-	TGCGCCAGCAGCTTGGCCGTGGCAGGTGGTGAGCAGTTCTTC	CASSLAVAGGEQFF
TRBV19	TRBJ2-7	TRBD1	-	TGTGCCAGTAGTATGGGACAGGGAAGAGGGGACGAGCAGTACTTC	CASSMGQGRGDEQYF
TRBV19	TRBJ1-5	TRBD1	-	TGTGCCAGTAGTATTGTTGGGCAGGGGGATCAGCCCCAGCATTTT	CASSIVGQGDQPQHF
TRBV6-5	TRBJ1-3	-	-	TGTGCCAGCAGTTCTTTCGCTTATGGGTACACCATATATTTT	CASSSFAYGYTIYF
TRBV6-6	TRBJ1-2	TRBD1	-	TGTGCCACCAGGGGGGGCCCGCCTCCTAACTATGGCTACACCTTC	CATRGGPPPNYGYTF
TRBV5-4	TRBJ1-3	-	few	TGTGCCAGCAGCTTGGACATCGTTGGTAACACCATATATTTT	CASSLDIVGNTIYF
TRBV2	TRBJ2-5	-	-	TGTGCCAGCAAGTCTAGCCTAACCCAAGAGACCCAGTACTTC	CASKSSLTQETQYF
TRBV7-3	TRBJ2-3	TRBD2	few	TGTGCCAGCAGGGAATCTAGCGGGGGCCCCGCGGTGAATACGCAGTATTTT	CASRESSGGPAVNTQYF
TRBV27	TRBJ1-5	TRBD1	-	TGTGCCAGCAAGACAGGGGATCAGCCCCAGCATTTT	CASKTGDQPQHF
TRBV19	TRBJ1-1	TRBD1	-	TGTGCCAGTAGTTCGGGACAGGGGGCGTTCACTGAAGCTTTCTTT	CASSSGQGAFTEAFF
TRBV27	TRBJ2-3	-	-	TGTGCCAGCAGTTTAAGACCTCTCGCAAATACGCAGTATTTT	CASSLRPLANTQYF
TRBV5-4	TRBJ2-5	TRBD2	once	TGTGCCAGCAGCTTGGTCCTAGCGGGGGAAGAGACCCAGTACTTC	CASSLVLAGEETQYF
TRBV2	TRBJ2-5	-	-	TGTGCCAGCAGTGAAGTCGGTGCGGGGAGAGAGACCCAGTACTTC	CASSEVGAGRETQYF
TRBV6-4	TRBJ1-5	-	-	TGTGCCAGCAGTGATGGGGGCGCCGGTCAGCCCCAGCATTTT	CASSDGGAGQPQHF